Following are 24 T cell receptor beta chains from one sample sequenced in a study of blood T cells in healthy people across ages. Together with a sample-barcoded 5' primer, a J-beta primer mix was included in a second PCR lasting about 6 to 11 cycles. TCRdb re-called the 5' RACE reads through MiXCR, storing one row per CDR3 protein. The sample has about 1 million distinct CDR3 sequences; more than 40% are singletons. Specimen: blood. The receptor source for this set is an older woman in good health.

The genes are TRBV20-1 and TRBJ2-3; weak D call: TRBD2 (5 bases). The CDR3 is 15 amino acids. In germline, CDR1 is DFQATT, CDR2 SNEGSKA (reference sequence). With 5 bases removed from V and 0 bases from J, the gap between germline ends came to 15 bases. The CDR3 loop reads CSASPPGSSTDTQYF. In DNA, the CDR3 is TGCAGTGCTTCACCACCGGGATCTAGCACAGATACGCAGTATTTT.

The rearrangement uses TRBV20-1 and TRBJ2-6; TRBD1 is a possible D gene (5 bases). Trimming cost V 1 base and J 2 bases, with 9 bases left between them. CDR3 length: 15 residues. From germline, CDR1 is DFQATT and CDR2 SNEGSKA (reference sequence). The CDR3 nucleotides read TGCAGTGCTAGAGGGGGCAGAGCTGGGGCCAACGTCCTGACTTTC. Translating it yields CSARGGRAGANVLTF.

This chain links TRBV24-1 with TRBJ2-5, with 7 bases matching TRBD1. The germline CDR1 and CDR2 sequences are KGHDR and SFDVKD. CDR3 size: 14 residues. Trimming cost V 4 bases and J 4 bases; bases outside gene matches: 5. The CDR3, as DNA: TGTGCCACCAGTGACGTCGGGACAGCAGAGACCCAGTACTTC. Translation: CATSDVGTAETQYF.

This clonotype was picked up many times. This chain connects TRBV9 to TRBJ2-6; D uncertain. This CDR3 has 13 residues. In germline, CDR1 is SGDLS, CDR2 YYNGEE. The germline V and J ends were trimmed by 5 bases and 4 bases, with 7 bases remaining between them. CDR3 region: CASSTSGANVLTF. CDR3 nucleotide sequence: TGTGCCAGCAGTACTTCCGGGGCCAACGTCCTGACTTTC.

The chain is built from TRBV12-3 or TRBV12-4 and TRBJ1-5, with D unresolved. CDR3 length equals 14 residues. V lost 3 bases to trimming and J lost 5 bases, with 11 bases between them. This CDR3 reads CASSFLDDYQPQHF. As DNA, the CDR3 is TGTGCCAGCAGTTTTTTGGACGACTATCAGCCCCAGCATTTT.

The chain combines TRBV27 with TRBJ2-1; D gene unclear. The CDR3 runs to 12 residues. Germline assignment: CDR1 MNHEY and CDR2 SMNVEV (reference sequence). Trimming took off 6 bases at V and 5 bases at J, with 8 bases between the two ends. The CDR3 loop reads CASSRPNNEQFF. The CDR3 nucleotides read TGTGCCAGCAGCCGACCGAACAATGAGCAGTTCTTC.

This sequence joins TRBV9 and TRBJ1-2, with 8 bases aligning to TRBD1. CDR1 and CDR2 from the germline V gene are SGDLS and YYNGEE. Trimming cost V 3 bases and J 7 bases; bases outside gene matches: 5. The CDR3 totals 13 residues. CDR3 sequence (DNA): TGTGCCAGCAGCGGAGTCGGACAGGGTGGCTACACCTTC. Translating gives CASSGVGQGGYTF.

The table lists this clonotype with a few counts. Germline is not matched at one junction end, which may reflect a read error. The chain has TRBV7-6 and TRBJ2-7, with D possibly being TRBD2 (6 bases). The CDR3 length is 14 residues. Germline values: CDR1 SGHVS, CDR2 FNYEAQ. CDR3 in amino acids: CASSFGGGSDEQYF. Written as DNA, the CDR3 is TGTGCCAGCAGCTTTGGGGGAGGCTCCGACGAGCAGTACTTC.

This clonotype was detected a few times. This chain connects TRBV24-1 to TRBJ2-3, with D uncertain. V lost 1 base to trimming and J lost 3 bases, with 4 bases between them. From germline, CDR1 is KGHDR and CDR2 SFDVKD. The CDR3 runs 13 residues. For the CDR3, the DNA is TGTGCCACCAGTGATTTCGCAACAGATACGCAGTATTTT. It encodes CATSDFATDTQYF.

A remark on this clonotype: This may be a read error, as it is one base from a much larger clone. The genes are TRBV6-5 and TRBJ1-5; no reliable D call. Looked up from germline, CDR1 is MNHEY and CDR2 is SVGAGI. This CDR3 is built from 16 residues. CDR3 sequence: CTSSPGRTPFNQPQHF. The CDR3 DNA sequence: TGTACCAGCAGCCCCGGGCGGACTCCTTTCAATCAGCCCCAGCATTTT.

This clonotype was picked up a small number of times. The chain has TRBV6-1 and TRBJ2-7; 10 nucleotides agree with TRBD1. The V and J ends lost 0 bases and 3 bases, in that order; junction bases with no gene match: 5. Germline V CDR1 and CDR2: MNHNS, SASEGT. The CDR3 covers 16 residues. In DNA form, the CDR3 reads TGTGCCAGCAGTGAAGCTCCGGGACAGGGGAGCTACGAGCAGTACTTC. Protein: CASSEAPGQGSYEQYF.

This clonotype came up a few times. The V gene is TRBV28, the J gene TRBJ1-4; D is undetermined. This CDR3 spans 12 amino acids. Germline assignment: CDR1 MDHEN and CDR2 SYDVKM. Deletions cut 8 bases from V and 3 bases from J, with 7 bases between. The CDR3 sequence: CASSLPNEKLFF. For the CDR3, the DNA is TGTGCCAGCTCCCTACCTAATGAAAAACTGTTTTTT. Using reference TRBV28 and TRBJ1-4 for the parts outside the CDR3, the full variable domain is DVKVTQSSRYLVKRTGEKVFLECVQDMDHENMFWYRQDPGLGLRLIYFSYDVKMKEKGDIPEGYSVSREKKERFSLILESASTNQTSMYLCASSLPNEKLFFGSGTQLSVL.

The rearrangement uses TRBV30 and TRBJ2-1; the match to TRBD2 covers 9 bases. Germline trimming cut 8 bases from V and 8 bases from J; bases unmatched to any gene: 10. The CDR3 has 13 residues. The germline CDR1 and CDR2 sequences are GTSNPN and SVGIG (reference sequence). The CDR3 spells CAHNLAGFDEQFF. The CDR3 coding sequence is TGTGCCCATAACCTAGCGGGGTTCGATGAGCAGTTCTTC.

The chain recombines TRBV6-1 with TRBJ2-4; D unresolved. Trimming cost V 3 bases and J 10 bases, with 7 bases left between them. Germline lookup yields CDR1 MNHNS and CDR2 SASEGT. The CDR3 covers 11 residues. In DNA, the CDR3 is TGTGCCAGCAGTGATAGGGTAATTCAGTACTTC. Amino acid sequence: CASSDRVIQYF.

The V and J genes are TRBV20-1 and TRBJ2-7; TRBD2 agrees at 7 bases. The CDR3 runs 15 residues. The V and J ends lost 2 bases and 3 bases, in that order; junction bases with no gene match: 10. Germline V lookup: CDR1 DFQATT, CDR2 SNEGSKA (reference sequence). This CDR3 is CSARRPNTGGYEQYF. The CDR3 DNA follows: TGCAGTGCTAGAAGACCAAATACGGGGGGCTACGAGCAGTACTTC.

V is TRBV20-1 and J is TRBJ2-7; 7 positions match TRBD2. The CDR3 length is 13 residues. The germline V gene encodes CDR1 DFQATT and CDR2 SNEGSKA (reference sequence). Trimming cost V 6 bases and J 2 bases; bases outside gene matches: 7. CDR3 bases: TGCAGTGCGAGCGGGACTTTTGCCTACGAGCAGTACTTC. Translated: CSASGTFAYEQYF.

This clonotype has just a few counts. V gene TRBV4-1 combines with J gene TRBJ2-1; 15 bases map to TRBD2. CDR1 is MGHRA, CDR2 YSYEKL, per germline. This CDR3 has 19 residues. The J segment lost 0 bases and the V segment lost 3 bases, leaving 6 bases of the junction unmatched. The CDR3 DNA reads TGCGCCAGCAGCCACCCCAGGGGACTAGCGGGAGGCTCCTACAATGAGCAGTTCTTC. As protein: CASSHPRGLAGGSYNEQFF.

This clonotype showed up just once. Sequence at one end of the junction differs from germline and may be a read error. This sequence joins TRBV20-1 and TRBJ2-6, with D perhaps matching TRBD1 or TRBD2 (5 bases each). This CDR3 contains 15 residues. Germline V gene lookup returns CDR1 DFQATT and CDR2 SNEGSKA (reference sequence). CDR3 nucleotide sequence: TGCGGTGCTAGAGTCCGGGCGCTCGGGGCCAATGTCCTGACTTTC. Translating it yields CGARVRALGANVLTF.

This clonotype occurred a few times. The chain couples TRBV20-1 to TRBJ2-1; 10 positions match TRBD2. The ends lost 3 bases at V and 9 bases at J; junction bases unmatched: 5. Germline lookup yields CDR1 DFQATT and CDR2 SNEGSKA (reference sequence). This CDR3 comprises 13 residues. The DNA of the CDR3 is TGCAGTGCTAGGCTAGCGGGAGTTGGTGAGCAGTTCTTC. This codes for CSARLAGVGEQFF.

This sequence joins TRBV4-2 and TRBJ2-1; TRBD2 might be the D (8 bases). Germline CDR1 is LGHNA and CDR2 is YNFKEQ. This CDR3 has 16 residues. Between the trimmed V and J ends, which lost 0 bases and 9 bases, there was a span of 18 bases. The CDR3 loop is CASSQEGSGNRGEQFF. CDR3 nucleotide sequence: TGTGCCAGCAGCCAAGAAGGTAGCGGGAACAGGGGTGAGCAGTTCTTC.

The chain recombines TRBV5-1 with TRBJ1-1; TRBD1 is a possible D gene (6 bases). This CDR3 comprises 15 residues. V was cut by 0 bases and J by 1 base, with 10 bases left in between. Germline lookup yields CDR1 SGHRS and CDR2 YFSETQ. CDR3 sequence (DNA): TGCGCCAGCAGCTTGGAAACAGGGCAGAACACTGAAGCTTTCTTT. This gives the protein CASSLETGQNTEAFF.

V is TRBV28 and J is TRBJ2-3; D may be TRBD1 or TRBD2 (7 bases each). Trimming stripped 6 bases from V and 1 base from J, with 20 bases between. The germline gives CDR1 MDHEN, CDR2 SYDVKM. This CDR3 is built from 17 residues. The CDR3 loop is CASRPQGLAEGTDTQYF. CDR3 bases: TGTGCCAGCAGACCACAGGGGCTAGCGGAAGGCACAGATACGCAGTATTTT.

The J gene is TRBJ2-4, the V gene TRBV19, with D tentatively TRBD1 (7 bases). With the DNA end fitting TRBJ2-5 better, the J assignment may be wrong. There are 15 residues in the CDR3. Germline assignment: CDR1 LNHDA and CDR2 SQIVND (reference sequence). The DNA of the CDR3 is TGTGCCAGTAGACCTCAGGGGGGTAACCAAGAGACCCAGTACTTC. Protein sequence: CASRPQGGNQETQYF.

This chain links TRBV7-2 with TRBJ2-1, with TRBD2 matching over 10 bases. CDR3 length equals 16 residues. V lost 4 bases, J lost 4 bases, and 7 bases stayed unmatched. Germline values: CDR1 SGHTA, CDR2 FQGNSA. The CDR3 reads CASSSQLAGLYNEQFF. The DNA for the CDR3 is TGTGCCAGCAGCTCTCAACTAGCGGGACTTTACAATGAGCAGTTCTTC.